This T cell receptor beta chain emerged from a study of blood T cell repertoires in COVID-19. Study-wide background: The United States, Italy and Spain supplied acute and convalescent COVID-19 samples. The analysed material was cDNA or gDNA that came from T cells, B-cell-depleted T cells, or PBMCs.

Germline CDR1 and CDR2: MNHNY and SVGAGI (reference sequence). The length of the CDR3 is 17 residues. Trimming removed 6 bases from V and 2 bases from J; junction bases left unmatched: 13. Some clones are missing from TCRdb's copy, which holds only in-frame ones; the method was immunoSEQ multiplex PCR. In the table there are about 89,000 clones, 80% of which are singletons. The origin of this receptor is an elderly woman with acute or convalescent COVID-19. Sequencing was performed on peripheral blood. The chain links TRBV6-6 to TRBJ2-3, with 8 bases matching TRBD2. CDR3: CASSRRARGGDTDTQYF. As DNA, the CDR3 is TGTGCCAGCAGCCGAAGGGCCCGGGGGGGGGACACAGATACGCAGTATTTT.